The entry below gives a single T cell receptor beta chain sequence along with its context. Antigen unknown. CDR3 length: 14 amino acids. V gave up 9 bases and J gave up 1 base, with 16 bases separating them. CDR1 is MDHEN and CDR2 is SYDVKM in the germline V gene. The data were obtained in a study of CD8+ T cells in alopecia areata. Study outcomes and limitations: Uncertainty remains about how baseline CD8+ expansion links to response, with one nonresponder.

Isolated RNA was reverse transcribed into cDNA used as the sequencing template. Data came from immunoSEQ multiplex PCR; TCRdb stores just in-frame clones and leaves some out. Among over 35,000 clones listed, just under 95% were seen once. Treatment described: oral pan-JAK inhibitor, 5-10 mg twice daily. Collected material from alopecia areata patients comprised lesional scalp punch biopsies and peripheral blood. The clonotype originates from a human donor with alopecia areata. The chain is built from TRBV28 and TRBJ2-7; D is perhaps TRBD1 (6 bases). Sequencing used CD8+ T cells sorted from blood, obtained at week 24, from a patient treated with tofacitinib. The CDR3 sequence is CASTTGEKSYEQYF. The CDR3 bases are TGTGCCAGTACGACAGGCGAGAAATCCTACGAGCAGTACTTC.